This TCR beta chain was profiled in a study of PD-1 blockade in classical Hodgkin lymphoma. Each and every patient relapsed after autologous stem cell transplantation, and patients got differing brentuximab vedotin exposure. Some clones are missing from TCRdb's copy, which holds only in-frame ones; the method was immunoSEQ multiplex PCR. The sample consists of tens of thousands of clones, 65% to 90% of them appearing once. This clonotype was obtained from a human donor with classical Hodgkin lymphoma. The material sequenced was peripheral blood mononuclear cells (PBMCs), taken at baseline.

Here the CDR3 reads CASSYSGTTGNTIYF. As DNA, the CDR3 is TGTGCCAGCAGTTACTCAGGGACAACTGGAAACACCATATATTTT. The V call is TRBV6-5, the J call TRBJ1-3; D is possibly TRBD1 (6 bases). The length of the CDR3 is 15 residues. Deletions cut 0 bases from V and 2 bases from J, with 8 bases between. The germline gives CDR1 MNHEY, CDR2 SVGAGI.